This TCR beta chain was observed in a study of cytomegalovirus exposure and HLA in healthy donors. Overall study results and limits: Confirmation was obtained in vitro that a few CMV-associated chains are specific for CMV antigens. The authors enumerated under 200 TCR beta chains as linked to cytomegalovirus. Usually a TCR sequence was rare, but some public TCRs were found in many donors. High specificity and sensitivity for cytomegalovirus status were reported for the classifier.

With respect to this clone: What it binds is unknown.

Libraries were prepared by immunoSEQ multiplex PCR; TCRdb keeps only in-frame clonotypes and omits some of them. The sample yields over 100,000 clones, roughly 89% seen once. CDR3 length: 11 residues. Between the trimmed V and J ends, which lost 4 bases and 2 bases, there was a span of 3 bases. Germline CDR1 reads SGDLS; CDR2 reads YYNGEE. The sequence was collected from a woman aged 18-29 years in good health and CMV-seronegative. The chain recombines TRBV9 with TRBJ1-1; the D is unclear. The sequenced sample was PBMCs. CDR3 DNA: TGTGCCAGCAGCCGTAACACTGAAGCTTTCTTT. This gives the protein CASSRNTEAFF.